The 28 T cell receptor beta chains presented below share a single source sample, sequenced in a study of shared clonotypes between healthy human individuals. The assay was immunoSEQ multiplex PCR, and TCRdb's table has in-frame clones only and misses some. The sample shows nearly 1,000,000 clones, roughly 72% of them seen only once. The sequencing sample was made of memory CD4+ T cells sorted from blood. The subset denotes: CD45RA-negative fraction. The receptors were sampled from a man aged 18 to 35 in good health.

The chain links TRBV4-1 to TRBJ1-2; D is possibly TRBD1 (5 bases). The CDR3 has 13 amino acids. Germline V gene data show CDR1 as MGHRA and CDR2 as YSYEKL. V lost 4 bases and J 5 bases, leaving 11 bases between the germline ends. The chain's CDR3 is CASSPQGPYGYTF. The DNA of the CDR3 is TGCGCCAGCAGCCCCCAGGGTCCTTATGGCTACACCTTC.

The chain recombines TRBV7-6 with TRBJ2-3; 7 nucleotides align to TRBD2. V was pared by 5 bases and J by 1 base, with 9 bases of the junction left unmatched. The CDR3 is 16 residues long. From germline, CDR1 is SGHVS and CDR2 FNYEAQ. CDR3 in amino acids: CASSADLAARTDTQYF. As DNA, the CDR3 is TGTGCCAGCAGCGCCGATCTAGCGGCTCGCACAGATACGCAGTATTTT.

V is TRBV30 and J is TRBJ2-5, with D possibly TRBD1 on 9 matching bases. V shed 8 bases and J shed 7 bases, with 26 bases lying between them. CDR3 size: 15 residues. In germline, CDR1 is GTSNPN, CDR2 SVGIG (reference sequence). CDR3 coding DNA: TGTGCCGTCCAGGGACAGGGACTAGGCAAGGCGACCCAGTACTTC. It specifies CAVQGQGLGKATQYF.

The chain has TRBV4-1 and TRBJ2-4; D is unresolved. V was trimmed by 0 bases and J by 3 bases, leaving 12 bases between them. The germline CDR1 and CDR2 sequences are MGHRA and YSYEKL. This CDR3 is 16 amino acids long. CDR3 amino acids: CASSQEGSEFKNIQYF. The CDR3 DNA is TGCGCCAGCAGCCAAGAGGGGTCCGAATTCAAAAACATTCAGTACTTC.

This clone was detected a few times. This chain links TRBV7-3 with TRBJ2-1, with TRBD2 matching 8 bases. The CDR3 runs 16 residues. V trimming: 5 bases; J trimming: 4 bases; junction bases outside the gene matches: 10. Germline CDR1 is SGHTA and CDR2 is FQGTGA. In DNA, the CDR3 is TGTGCCAGCAGCCTAGCAGCGGGGGCGGCATACAATGAGCAGTTCTTC. Residues: CASSLAAGAAYNEQFF.

The gene calls are TRBV30 and TRBJ1-4; a weak D match, TRBD1 (5 bases). Trimming removed 3 bases from V and 3 bases from J, with 11 bases in between. The CDR3 sequence is 14 residues long. Germline loops: CDR1 GTSNPN, CDR2 SVGIG (reference sequence). The CDR3 loop is CAWSGGGPNEKLFF. The CDR3, as DNA: TGTGCCTGGAGCGGGGGGGGACCTAATGAAAAACTGTTTTTT.

The chain recombines TRBV19 with TRBJ2-5; perhaps TRBD2 as D (6 bases). CDR3 length: 16 residues. CDR1 and CDR2 (germline): LNHDA, SQIVND (reference sequence). Trimming took 5 bases from V and 1 from J, leaving 17 bases between them. This chain's CDR3 is CASSPPGPGVQETQYF. CDR3 sequence (DNA): TGTGCCAGTAGTCCTCCGGGACCGGGGGTCCAAGAGACCCAGTACTTC.

J is TRBJ2-2 and V is TRBV18, with D possibly being TRBD1 (5 bases). CDR1 KGHSH and CDR2 LQKENI come from the germline V gene. Between the trimmed V and J ends, which lost 0 bases and 5 bases, there was a span of 10 bases. The CDR3 contains 15 residues. This CDR3 is CASSPPRTLTGELFF. The CDR3 DNA sequence: TGTGCCAGCTCACCACCGAGGACACTAACCGGGGAGCTGTTTTTT.

This clone was seen a few times. The CDR3, as DNA: TGTGCCAGCAGCCCCTCGGGGAGGGACAATCAGCCCCAGCATTTT. Translation gives CASSPSGRDNQPQHF. The chain joins TRBV9 to TRBJ1-5; unclear D gene. CDR3 length: 15 residues. The germline V gene encodes CDR1 SGDLS and CDR2 YYNGEE. Trimming stripped 4 bases from V and 3 bases from J, with 14 bases between.

The J gene is TRBJ1-2, the V gene TRBV10-3; possible D gene TRBD1, 5 bases. This CDR3 contains 13 residues. Trimming cost V 7 bases and J 6 bases, with 15 bases left between them. Germline loops: CDR1 ENHRY, CDR2 SYGVKD. CDR3 DNA sequence: TGTGCCATCACAGGGACGTTGGTCCATGGCTACACCTTC. This codes for CAITGTLVHGYTF.

The chain joins TRBV6-5 to TRBJ2-6; the D is unclear. The CDR3 has 16 residues. Germline V CDR1 and CDR2: MNHEY, SVGAGI. With 0 bases removed from V and 0 bases from J, the gap between germline ends came to 6 bases. The CDR3 bases are TGTGCCAGCAGTTACTCTTTTAGCTCTGGGGCCAACGTCCTGACTTTC. Its translation: CASSYSFSSGANVLTF.

The chain joins TRBV5-1 to TRBJ2-7; TRBD2 agrees at 10 bases. CDR1 and CDR2 (germline): SGHRS, YFSETQ. This CDR3 has 15 amino acids. Germline trimming cut 8 bases from V and 0 bases from J; bases unmatched to any gene: 8. The CDR3 loop reads CASSPTSGNSYEQYF. The DNA of the CDR3 is TGCGCCAGTAGTCCTACTAGCGGGAACTCCTACGAGCAGTACTTC. The whole variable domain, filled in from reference TRBV5-1 and TRBJ2-7, reads KAGVTQTPRYLIKTRGQQVTLSCSPISGHRSVSWYQQTPGQGLQFLFEYFSETQRNKGNFPGRFSGRQFSNSRSEMNVSTLELGDSALYLCASSPTSGNSYEQYFGPGTRLTVT.

The chain uses TRBV7-2 and TRBJ2-7; the D gene is possibly TRBD2 (7 bases). Trimming cost V 6 bases and J 2 bases, with 26 bases left between them. CDR3 size: 18 residues. The germline gives CDR1 SGHTA, CDR2 FQGNSA. CDR3 nucleotides: TGTGCCAGCAGTCACCCAGGGGTAGCGGGCGCCTCGGCCTACGAGCAGTACTTC. This encodes CASSHPGVAGASAYEQYF.

The CDR3 bases are TGTGCCAGTAGTACCTCGGGGGGTATCACTGAAGCTTTCTTT. It codes for CASSTSGGITEAFF. The chain couples TRBV19 to TRBJ1-1; D might be TRBD1 (5 bases). V was clipped by 4 bases and J by 4 bases, with 13 bases between them. The CDR3 has 14 residues. CDR1 is LNHDA, CDR2 SQIVND, per germline (reference sequence).

This clone is a singleton in its sample. The genes are TRBV5-4 and TRBJ1-2; 8 bases are shared with TRBD1. The germline V gene has CDR1 SGHNT and CDR2 YYREEE (reference sequence). This CDR3 has 15 amino acids. Trimming at V came to 3 bases and at J to 7 bases, leaving 11 bases not matched to a gene. The CDR3 sequence is CASSSRQGLTAGYTF. In DNA, the CDR3 is TGTGCCAGCAGCTCCCGACAGGGGCTAACCGCTGGCTACACCTTC.

This clone occurred once. The V and J genes are TRBV5-8 and TRBJ1-2; D is ambiguous. V lost 5 bases, J lost 11 bases, and 19 bases lay in between. Looked up from germline, CDR1 is SGHTS and CDR2 is YDEGEE. CDR3 size: 13 residues. This CDR3 reads CASSQERGKTYTF. CDR3 nucleotide sequence: TGTGCCAGCAGTCAGGAACGGGGAAAGACTTACACCTTC.

Worth noting for this clone: The same CDR3 arises from other DNA sequences in this sample as well. The chain uses TRBV18 and TRBJ1-2; D is uncertain. Germline loops: CDR1 KGHSH, CDR2 LQKENI. Between the trimmed V and J ends, which lost 3 bases and 0 bases, there was a span of 5 bases. The CDR3 runs 13 residues. CDR3 residues: CASSPGTNYGYTF. The DNA of the CDR3 is TGTGCCAGCTCACCGGGAACTAACTATGGCTACACCTTC.

This clone was detected only once. The V gene is TRBV2, the J gene TRBJ2-3; 11 nucleotides line up with TRBD2. Trimming cost V 8 bases and J 2 bases; bases outside gene matches: 6. This CDR3 has 15 residues. Germline V gene sequence: CDR1 SNHLY, CDR2 FYNNEI. CDR3 amino acids: CASASSGGFTDTQYF. The CDR3, as DNA: TGTGCCAGCGCGTCTAGCGGGGGGTTCACAGATACGCAGTATTTT. The entire variable domain, with the rest obtained from reference TRBV2 and TRBJ2-3, is as follows: EPEVTQTPSHQVTQMGQEVILRCVPISNHLYFYWYRQILGQKVEFLVSFYNNEISEKSEIFDDQFSVERPDGSNFTLKIRSTKLEDSAMYFCASASSGGFTDTQYFGPGTRLTVL.

This chain connects TRBV4-1 to TRBJ2-1, with TRBD2 matching over 7 bases. Germline CDR1 reads MGHRA; CDR2 reads YSYEKL. CDR3 length equals 16 residues. The junction had 7 bases not matched to a gene; V was cut back by 1 base and J by 4 bases. The CDR3, as DNA: TGCGCCAGCAGCCAAGCCCCTAGCGGAAAGTACAATGAGCAGTTCTTC. As protein: CASSQAPSGKYNEQFF.

This clone came up a few times. This chain uses TRBV2 with TRBJ1-4; no definite D call. V lost 2 bases and J 2 bases, leaving 9 bases between the germline ends. Germline V gene sequence: CDR1 SNHLY, CDR2 FYNNEI. This CDR3 is built from 15 residues. CDR3 residues: CASSELAATNEKLFF. Here the CDR3 DNA reads TGTGCCAGCAGTGAACTGGCAGCTACTAATGAAAAACTGTTTTTT. The whole variable domain, remainder taken from reference TRBV2 and TRBJ1-4, is EPEVTQTPSHQVTQMGQEVILRCVPISNHLYFYWYRQILGQKVEFLVSFYNNEISEKSEIFDDQFSVERPDGSNFTLKIRSTKLEDSAMYFCASSELAATNEKLFFGSGTQLSVL.

The chain is built from TRBV19 and TRBJ1-1; no firm D call. V lost 5 bases and J 4 bases, leaving 14 bases between the germline ends. This CDR3 is 14 amino acids long. Germline V gene lookup returns CDR1 LNHDA and CDR2 SQIVND (reference sequence). CDR3 protein: CASSSPTGSTEAFF. The DNA of the CDR3 is TGTGCCAGTAGTTCCCCGACGGGGTCCACTGAAGCTTTCTTT.

The rearrangement joins TRBV15 to TRBJ1-1, with a weak D call TRBD1 (6 bases). This CDR3 has 16 residues. Trimming took off 0 bases at V and 0 bases at J, with 11 bases between the two ends. Germline V gene data show CDR1 as LNHNV and CDR2 as YYDKDF (reference sequence). CDR3 loop: CATSREWTALNTEAFF. The DNA of the CDR3 is TGTGCCACCAGCAGAGAGTGGACAGCCTTGAACACTGAAGCTTTCTTT.

Remarks on this clone: The junction does not match germline at one end; this may be a read error. The V gene is TRBV10-1, the J gene TRBJ2-7; tentatively, D is TRBD1 (6 bases). The germline V gene encodes CDR1 WNHNN and CDR2 SYGVQD (reference sequence). CDR3 length: 10 amino acids. CDR3 sequence: CASRQGPRGF. The CDR3 DNA reads as TGCGCCAGCAGGCAGGGGCCCAGGGGCTTC.

This chain joins TRBV29-1 and TRBJ1-1; D may be TRBD1 (6 bases). Per germline, CDR1 SQVTM and CDR2 ANQGSEA. This CDR3 has 17 amino acids. V lost 8 bases and J lost 2, with 27 bases in between. CDR3 sequence: CSPSFLRQGYLNTEAFF. The CDR3 nucleotides read TGCAGCCCTTCCTTTTTGCGTCAGGGGTACCTCAACACTGAAGCTTTCTTT.

J is TRBJ1-3 and V is TRBV9; 9 nucleotides align to TRBD1. Germline values: CDR1 SGDLS, CDR2 YYNGEE. CDR3 length: 16 residues. After removal of 5 bases from V and 1 base from J, the junction contained 7 bases not matched to a gene. CDR3 residues: CASSQTGGGSGNTIYF. DNA for the CDR3: TGTGCCAGCAGTCAAACAGGGGGCGGATCTGGAAACACCATATATTTT. Complete variable domain (other parts from reference TRBV9 and TRBJ1-3): DSGVTQTPKHLITATGQRVTLRCSPRSGDLSVYWYQQSLDQGLQFLIQYYNGEERAKGNILERFSAQQFPDLHSELNLSSLELGDSALYFCASSQTGGGSGNTIYFGEGSWLTVV.

CDR3 nucleotides: TGTGCCAGCAGGCCCCGGGCCGCATACAATGAGCAGTTCTTC. This sequence encodes CASRPRAAYNEQFF. J is TRBJ2-1 and V is TRBV6-6; no definite D call. Germline V gene sequence: CDR1 MNHNY, CDR2 SVGAGI (reference sequence). Trimming stripped 6 bases from V and 4 bases from J, with 13 bases between. This CDR3 is 14 amino acids long.

DNA for the CDR3: TGTGCCAGCAGCGTAAATAGCGGGGGGGCCAATGAGCAGTTCTTC. Encoded protein: CASSVNSGGANEQFF. This chain joins TRBV9 and TRBJ2-1; 11 bases agree with TRBD2. The J segment lost 6 bases and the V segment lost 1 base, leaving 3 bases of the junction unmatched. CDR1 and CDR2 (germline): SGDLS, YYNGEE. CDR3 length: 15 amino acids.

J is TRBJ1-2 and V is TRBV30; maybe TRBD1 (5 bases). The CDR3 is 11 amino acids. The V end was cut by 4 bases, the J end by 8 bases, with 11 bases between. Germline assignment: CDR1 GTSNPN and CDR2 SVGIG (reference sequence). The CDR3 loop reads CAWTSEGGYTF. The CDR3 DNA follows: TGTGCCTGGACCTCCGAGGGGGGCTACACCTTC. Full variable domain (missing parts from reference TRBV30 and TRBJ1-2): SQTIHQWPATLVQPVGSPLSLECTVEGTSNPNLYWYRQAAGRGLQLLFYSVGIGQISSEVPQNLSASRPQDRQFILSSKKLLLSDSGFYLCAWTSEGGYTFGSGTRLTVV.